Listed below are T cell receptor beta chains from one sample, sequenced in a study of OX40 agonist ivuxolimab in advanced cancers. Generated by immunoSEQ multiplex PCR, the TCRdb table keeps only in-frame clones and is missing some. This sample has 90,000 to 100,000 clones; around nine tenths occur once, and the top ten carry approximately 0.5%. The sequencing here drew on CD4+ or CD8+ T cells sorted from blood, taken in a trial of the OX40 agonist ivuxolimab. The receptor source for this set is an adult with an advanced solid tumor such as melanoma, head and neck, liver or kidney cancer. CDR3s include the opening cysteine and the closing phenylalanine or tryptophan. Each record gives: V gene, D gene, clone size, J gene, CDR3 protein, CDR3 DNA. The D gene is left open where the match is weak. Clone size, where shown, is once, few, many, or a class for clones that have expanded.

V gene: TRBV5-4; D gene: NA; clone size: NA; J gene: TRBJ2-3; CDR3 protein: CASSLAGTTSTDTQYF; CDR3 DNA: TGTGCCAGCAGCTTGGCCGGGACAACTAGCACAGATACGCAGTATTTT
V gene: TRBV7-7; D gene: TRBD1; clone size: NA; J gene: TRBJ2-3; CDR3 protein: CASSRRTGTTDTQYF; CDR3 DNA: TGTGCTAGCAGCCGTCGGACAGGGACCACAGATACGCAGTATTTT
V gene: TRBV6-1; D gene: TRBD1; clone size: once; J gene: TRBJ2-5; CDR3 protein: CASSRGQRETQYF; CDR3 DNA: TGTGCCAGCAGCAGGGGGCAGAGAGAGACCCAGTACTTC
V gene: TRBV7-9; D gene: TRBD1; clone size: NA; J gene: TRBJ2-5; CDR3 protein: CASSGQGLAWTQYF; CDR3 DNA: TGTGCCAGCAGTGGACAGGGACTGGCTTGGACCCAGTACTTC
V gene: TRBV19; D gene: TRBD1; clone size: NA; J gene: TRBJ2-1; CDR3 protein: CASSYPGQGRNEQFF; CDR3 DNA: TGTGCCAGTAGCTACCCGGGACAGGGCAGGAATGAGCAGTTCTTC
V gene: TRBV6-6; D gene: NA; clone size: NA; J gene: TRBJ1-3; CDR3 protein: CASRQLNLGGNTIYF; CDR3 DNA: TGTGCCAGCCGACAACTCAACCTGGGTGGAAACACCATATATTTT
V gene: TRBV5-4; D gene: NA; clone size: NA; J gene: TRBJ2-2; CDR3 protein: CASSLDRGSTGELFF; CDR3 DNA: TGTGCCAGCAGCTTGGATCGGGGAAGCACCGGGGAGCTGTTTTTT
V gene: TRBV28; D gene: TRBD2; clone size: NA; J gene: TRBJ2-5; CDR3 protein: CASSLVGSGGETQYF; CDR3 DNA: TGTGCCAGCAGTCTCGTCGGAAGCGGGGGGGAGACCCAGTACTTC
V gene: TRBV5-1; D gene: NA; clone size: NA; J gene: TRBJ2-2; CDR3 protein: CASSLESNTGELFF; CDR3 DNA: TGCGCCAGCAGCTTGGAGTCCAACACCGGGGAGCTGTTTTTT
V gene: TRBV11-1; D gene: TRBD1; clone size: NA; J gene: TRBJ2-3; CDR3 protein: CASSAQTGDTQYF; CDR3 DNA: TGTGCCAGCAGCGCCCAGACAGGGGATACGCAGTATTTT
V gene: TRBV2; D gene: TRBD1; clone size: NA; J gene: TRBJ2-5; CDR3 protein: CASTRDRGRETQYF; CDR3 DNA: TGTGCCAGCACCCGGGACAGGGGGCGAGAGACCCAGTACTTC
V gene: TRBV7-2; D gene: NA; clone size: NA; J gene: TRBJ2-1; CDR3 protein: CASSFFNEQFF; CDR3 DNA: TGTGCCAGCAGCTTCTTCAATGAGCAGTTCTTC
V gene: TRBV6-9; D gene: NA; clone size: NA; J gene: TRBJ1-5; CDR3 protein: CASRKQGLGDNQPQHF; CDR3 DNA: TGTGCCAGCAGGAAACAGGGTCTTGGAGACAATCAGCCCCAGCATTTT
V gene: TRBV4-3; D gene: TRBD2; clone size: NA; J gene: TRBJ2-7; CDR3 protein: CASSQGTTSGAPYEQYF; CDR3 DNA: TGCGCCAGCAGCCAAGGGACTACTAGCGGGGCTCCCTACGAGCAGTACTTC
V gene: TRBV27; D gene: NA; clone size: NA; J gene: TRBJ1-5; CDR3 protein: CASSWAAGAQPQHF; CDR3 DNA: TGTGCCAGCAGTTGGGCCGCAGGGGCTCAGCCCCAGCATTTT
V gene: TRBV7-3; D gene: TRBD1; clone size: NA; J gene: TRBJ1-5; CDR3 protein: CASSPPGTGDQPQHF; CDR3 DNA: TGTGCCAGCAGCCCACCCGGGACAGGGGATCAGCCCCAGCATTTT
V gene: TRBV9; D gene: TRBD1; clone size: NA; J gene: TRBJ1-3; CDR3 protein: CASSGTGGSGNTIYF; CDR3 DNA: TGTGCCAGCAGCGGGACAGGGGGCTCTGGAAACACCATATATTTT
V gene: TRBV7-9; D gene: NA; clone size: NA; J gene: TRBJ2-5; CDR3 protein: CASSLKWGETQYF; CDR3 DNA: TGTGCCAGCAGCTTAAAGTGGGGGGAGACCCAGTACTTC
V gene: TRBV5-1; D gene: TRBD2; clone size: NA; J gene: TRBJ2-3; CDR3 protein: CASSPGLAGTDTQYF; CDR3 DNA: TGCGCCAGCAGCCCTGGACTAGCGGGCACAGATACGCAGTATTTT
V gene: TRBV11-1; D gene: TRBD1; clone size: NA; J gene: TRBJ2-3; CDR3 protein: CASSSPSNRGWPDTQYF; CDR3 DNA: TGTGCCAGCAGCTCCCCTAGTAACAGGGGTTGGCCAGATACGCAGTATTTT
V gene: TRBV2; D gene: TRBD1; clone size: NA; J gene: TRBJ1-4; CDR3 protein: CASSEGGDRGRDKLFF; CDR3 DNA: TGTGCCAGCAGTGAAGGGGGAGACAGGGGGCGGGATAAACTGTTTTTT
V gene: TRBV5-5; D gene: TRBD2; clone size: NA; J gene: TRBJ2-7; CDR3 protein: CASSPGGWPGTGEQYF; CDR3 DNA: TGTGCCAGCAGCCCCGGGGGGTGGCCGGGCACGGGCGAGCAGTACTTC
V gene: TRBV4-2; D gene: TRBD2; clone size: NA; J gene: TRBJ2-5; CDR3 protein: CASSQGGGLETQYF; CDR3 DNA: TGTGCCAGCAGCCAAGGGGGGGGGTTGGAGACCCAGTACTTC
V gene: TRBV11-3; D gene: TRBD1; clone size: NA; J gene: TRBJ2-7; CDR3 protein: CASSFGTGPYEQYF; CDR3 DNA: TGTGCCAGCAGCTTTGGGACAGGGCCCTACGAGCAGTACTTC
V gene: TRBV2; D gene: NA; clone size: NA; J gene: TRBJ2-5; CDR3 protein: CASSARTEGETQYF; CDR3 DNA: TGTGCCAGCAGTGCTCGGACCGAAGGGGAGACCCAGTACTTC
V gene: TRBV7-2; D gene: NA; clone size: few; J gene: TRBJ1-1; CDR3 protein: CASSTFGPNTEAFF; CDR3 DNA: TGTGCCAGCAGCACCTTCGGGCCCAACACTGAAGCTTTCTTT
V gene: TRBV7-6; D gene: NA; clone size: NA; J gene: TRBJ1-3; CDR3 protein: CASSLAPPDRGDSGNTIYF; CDR3 DNA: TGTGCCAGCAGCTTAGCACCTCCAGATCGGGGCGACTCTGGAAACACCATATATTTT
V gene: TRBV5-1; D gene: NA; clone size: NA; J gene: TRBJ2-1; CDR3 protein: CASGPLGGLDEQFF; CDR3 DNA: TGCGCCAGCGGCCCCTTGGGGGGGCTAGATGAGCAGTTCTTC
V gene: TRBV28; D gene: NA; clone size: few; J gene: TRBJ2-3; CDR3 protein: CASSLGTTTDTQYF; CDR3 DNA: TGTGCCAGCAGTTTGGGGACAACAACAGATACGCAGTATTTT
V gene: TRBV7-3; D gene: NA; clone size: NA; J gene: TRBJ2-6; CDR3 protein: CASSPDSGANVLTF; CDR3 DNA: TGTGCCAGCAGCCCAGACTCTGGGGCCAACGTCCTGACTTTC
V gene: TRBV15; D gene: NA; clone size: NA; J gene: TRBJ1-3; CDR3 protein: CATSRDGVSGNTIYF; CDR3 DNA: TGTGCCACCAGCAGAGATGGGGTATCTGGAAACACCATATATTTT
V gene: TRBV5-1; D gene: NA; clone size: NA; J gene: TRBJ2-3; CDR3 protein: CASSLGRSTDTQYF; CDR3 DNA: TGCGCCAGCAGCTTGGGTAGAAGCACAGATACGCAGTATTTT
V gene: TRBV2; D gene: NA; clone size: NA; J gene: TRBJ2-5; CDR3 protein: CASKGGRGQETQYF; CDR3 DNA: TGTGCCAGCAAAGGAGGCAGGGGCCAAGAGACCCAGTACTTC
V gene: TRBV11-2; D gene: NA; clone size: once; J gene: TRBJ1-2; CDR3 protein: CASRQGEGRNYGYTF; CDR3 DNA: TGTGCCAGCAGACAGGGAGAGGGCCGTAACTATGGCTACACCTTC
V gene: TRBV6-1; D gene: TRBD1; clone size: NA; J gene: TRBJ1-2; CDR3 protein: CASSSGTGNYGYTF; CDR3 DNA: TGTGCCAGCAGCTCCGGGACAGGGAACTATGGCTACACCTTC
V gene: TRBV10-3; D gene: NA; clone size: NA; J gene: TRBJ2-5; CDR3 protein: CAISGRGGPTQETQYF; CDR3 DNA: TGTGCCATCAGTGGTAGGGGGGGCCCCACCCAAGAGACCCAGTACTTC
V gene: TRBV7-9; D gene: TRBD1; clone size: NA; J gene: TRBJ1-2; CDR3 protein: CASSLGSSTGGGYTF; CDR3 DNA: TGTGCCAGCAGCTTAGGGAGTTCGACAGGGGGCGGCTACACCTTC
V gene: TRBV5-1; D gene: NA; clone size: once; J gene: TRBJ1-3; CDR3 protein: CASSRNGGGNTIYF; CDR3 DNA: TGCGCCAGCAGTAGAAACGGAGGAGGAAACACCATATATTTT
V gene: TRBV5-8; D gene: TRBD1; clone size: NA; J gene: TRBJ1-4; CDR3 protein: CASRGQGATNEKLFF; CDR3 DNA: TGTGCCAGCAGAGGACAGGGCGCAACTAATGAAAAACTGTTTTTT
V gene: TRBV6-6; D gene: TRBD2; clone size: few; J gene: TRBJ2-3; CDR3 protein: CASSALGGGTDTQYF; CDR3 DNA: TGTGCCAGCAGTGCTCTGGGGGGGGGCACAGATACGCAGTATTTT
V gene: TRBV27; D gene: NA; clone size: NA; J gene: TRBJ1-1; CDR3 protein: CASSPRLGGTEAFF; CDR3 DNA: TGTGCCAGCAGTCCCCGCCTCGGGGGCACTGAAGCTTTCTTT
V gene: TRBV19; D gene: TRBD1; clone size: NA; J gene: TRBJ1-2; CDR3 protein: CASSRTGPNYGYTF; CDR3 DNA: TGTGCCAGTAGTCGGACAGGGCCCAACTATGGCTACACCTTC
V gene: TRBV7-2; D gene: NA; clone size: NA; J gene: TRBJ1-6; CDR3 protein: CASSLNREISPLHF; CDR3 DNA: TGTGCCAGCAGCTTGAACAGGGAAATTTCACCCCTCCACTTT
V gene: TRBV11-3; D gene: NA; clone size: NA; J gene: TRBJ2-2; CDR3 protein: CASSPWDGGPELFF; CDR3 DNA: TGTGCCAGCAGCCCTTGGGATGGGGGCCCAGAGCTGTTTTTT
V gene: TRBV25-1; D gene: NA; clone size: NA; J gene: TRBJ1-3; CDR3 protein: CASSGNFLGSGNTIYF; CDR3 DNA: TGTGCCAGCAGTGGCAATTTTTTGGGCTCTGGAAACACCATATATTTT
V gene: TRBV7-8; D gene: NA; clone size: few; J gene: TRBJ2-7; CDR3 protein: CASTFEGGGREQYF; CDR3 DNA: TGTGCCAGCACCTTCGAAGGGGGGGGCCGCGAGCAGTACTTC
V gene: TRBV5-1; D gene: TRBD2; clone size: once; J gene: TRBJ2-1; CDR3 protein: CASRPGGTGVDEQFF; CDR3 DNA: TGCGCCAGCAGACCCGGGGGGACCGGGGTGGATGAGCAGTTCTTC
V gene: TRBV6-5; D gene: TRBD1; clone size: NA; J gene: TRBJ2-7; CDR3 protein: CASSWSRQGGSYEQYF; CDR3 DNA: TGTGCCAGCAGTTGGTCCCGACAGGGGGGCTCCTACGAGCAGTACTTC
V gene: TRBV7-9; D gene: TRBD2; clone size: NA; J gene: TRBJ2-3; CDR3 protein: CASSLARTSGGADTQYF; CDR3 DNA: TGTGCCAGCAGCTTAGCCCGGACTAGCGGGGGGGCAGATACGCAGTATTTT
V gene: TRBV11-2; D gene: NA; clone size: NA; J gene: TRBJ2-3; CDR3 protein: CASSLALGGQDTQYF; CDR3 DNA: TGTGCCAGCAGCTTAGCCCTCGGGGGGCAGGATACGCAGTATTTT
V gene: TRBV7-2; D gene: NA; clone size: NA; J gene: TRBJ2-1; CDR3 protein: CASSLNRPGSGEQFF; CDR3 DNA: TGTGCCAGCAGCTTAAATCGCCCGGGTTCGGGTGAGCAGTTCTTC
V gene: TRBV7-2; D gene: TRBD1; clone size: NA; J gene: TRBJ2-7; CDR3 protein: CASSGRQGRYEQYF; CDR3 DNA: TGTGCCAGCAGCGGGAGACAGGGGCGCTACGAGCAGTACTTC
V gene: TRBV29-1; D gene: NA; clone size: once; J gene: TRBJ2-7; CDR3 protein: CSAQGTSYEQYF; CDR3 DNA: TGCAGCGCCCAGGGGACCTCCTACGAGCAGTACTTC
V gene: TRBV9; D gene: TRBD2; clone size: NA; J gene: TRBJ2-3; CDR3 protein: CASSETPGLATDTQYF; CDR3 DNA: TGTGCCAGCAGCGAGACACCGGGACTAGCAACAGATACGCAGTATTTT
V gene: TRBV5-6; D gene: NA; clone size: NA; J gene: TRBJ1-1; CDR3 protein: CASSKGQGRANTEAFF; CDR3 DNA: TGTGCCAGCAGCAAGGGGCAGGGTAGGGCGAACACTGAAGCTTTCTTT
V gene: TRBV7-2; D gene: NA; clone size: NA; J gene: TRBJ2-7; CDR3 protein: CASRWGNSYEQYF; CDR3 DNA: TGTGCCAGCAGGTGGGGTAACTCCTACGAGCAGTACTTC
V gene: TRBV15; D gene: TRBD1; clone size: NA; J gene: TRBJ2-1; CDR3 protein: CATSRQSGQVYNEQFF; CDR3 DNA: TGTGCCACCAGCAGACAGTCGGGACAGGTTTACAATGAGCAGTTCTTC